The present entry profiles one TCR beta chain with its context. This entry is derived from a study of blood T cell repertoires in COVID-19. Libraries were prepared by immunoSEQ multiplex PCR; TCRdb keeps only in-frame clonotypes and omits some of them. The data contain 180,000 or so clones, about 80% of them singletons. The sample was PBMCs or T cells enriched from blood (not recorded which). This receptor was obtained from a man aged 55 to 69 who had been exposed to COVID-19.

Written as DNA, the CDR3 is TGTGCCAGCAGCCCCTTAGGGGGCGTCAATCAGCCCCAGCATTTT. Its translation is CASSPLGGVNQPQHF. The chain has TRBV25-1 and TRBJ1-5; TRBD1 matches at 7 bases. The length of the CDR3 is 15 residues. Germline V gene sequence: CDR1 MGHDK, CDR2 SYGVNS. Trimming at V came to 6 bases and at J to 3 bases, leaving 8 bases not matched to a gene.